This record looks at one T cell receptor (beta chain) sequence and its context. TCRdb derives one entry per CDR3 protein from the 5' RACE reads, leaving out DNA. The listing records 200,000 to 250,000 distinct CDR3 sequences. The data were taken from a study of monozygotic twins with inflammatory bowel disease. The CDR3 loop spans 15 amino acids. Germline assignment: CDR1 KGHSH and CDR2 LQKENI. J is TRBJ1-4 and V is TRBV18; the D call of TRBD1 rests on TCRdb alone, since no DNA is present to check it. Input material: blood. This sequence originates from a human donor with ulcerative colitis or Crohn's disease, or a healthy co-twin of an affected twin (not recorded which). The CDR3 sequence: CASSNLDSSNEKLFF.